Sequencing of this TCR beta chain was carried out in a study of PD-1 blockade in classical Hodgkin lymphoma. This table comes from immunoSEQ multiplex PCR, and its TCRdb copy is limited to in-frame clones, with some not included. This table has about 110,000 clones, approximately 90% appearing once. Each patient relapsed following autologous stem cell transplantation, and prior brentuximab vedotin exposure differed. This TCR was sampled from a human donor with classical Hodgkin lymphoma. The specimen was peripheral blood mononuclear cells (PBMCs), collected before the second cycle of nivolumab.

CDR3 in amino acids: CASSETGWGHTIYF. CDR3 DNA sequence: TGCGCCAGCAGCGAGACCGGGTGGGGACACACCATATATTTT. The chain employs TRBV5-1 and TRBJ1-3; the D gene is possibly TRBD1 (5 bases). The V end lost 4 bases, the J end lost 8 bases, and 16 bases lay between the germline ends. The CDR3 totals 14 residues. CDR1 SGHRS and CDR2 YFSETQ come from the germline V gene.